Sequencing of this T cell receptor beta chain was carried out in a study of OX40 agonist ivuxolimab in advanced cancers. The length of the CDR3 is 14 residues. Germline assignment: CDR1 MDHEN and CDR2 SYDVKM. Trimming cost V 3 bases and J 6 bases; bases outside gene matches: 4. Only in-frame clones appear in the TCRdb table, and some are missing; sequencing was by immunoSEQ multiplex PCR. The table lists tens of thousands of clones, 80% to 90% of them singletons, with more than 8% in the top ten. Sample: CD4+ or CD8+ T cells sorted from blood, taken in a trial of the OX40 agonist ivuxolimab. This sequence was found in an adult with an advanced solid tumor such as melanoma, head and neck, liver or kidney cancer. The chain combines TRBV28 with TRBJ2-2; 7 nucleotides align to TRBD1. For the CDR3, the DNA is TGTGCCAGCAGTTTCCTACAGGGGCCCGGGGAGCTGTTTTTT. The encoded protein is CASSFLQGPGELFF.